This entry is about one TCR beta chain. The sample comes from a study of shared clonotypes between healthy human individuals. The germline CDR1 and CDR2 sequences are SGHRS and YFSETQ. CDR3 length equals 17 residues. V shed 4 bases and J 2 bases; nucleotides not matched to a gene: 11. It was roughly 200 ng DNA, 25,000 to 35,000 T cell genomes, that sorted-subset replicate PCRs used. Assay used: immunoSEQ multiplex PCR; TCRdb lists only in-frame clones, some missing. The sample shows about 360,000 clones, 73% of them seen only once. Source material: memory CD4+ T cells sorted from blood. Subset specified: CD45RA-negative fraction. V is TRBV5-1 and J is TRBJ2-1; TRBD1 matches at 8 bases. This clonotype was obtained from a man aged 30 to 39 in good health. For the CDR3, the DNA is TGCGCCAGCAGCGAGCCCAGGGGGCAACCCGCCTACAATGAGCAGTTCTTC. Residues: CASSEPRGQPAYNEQFF.